This T cell receptor (beta chain) was observed in a study of blood T cells in healthy people across ages. Study-level findings and limits: No one knew whether donors had CMV, which possibly confounded expanded clonotype changes. Observed TCR beta diversity per million T cells went down as age went up. This fall followed a roughly linear course with age. Correlation between TCR beta diversity and naive T cell percentage was strong.

Unmatched junction bases numbered 9, after V lost 4 bases and J lost 4 bases. The V gene's germline CDR1 is KGHSH and CDR2 LQKENI. The CDR3 has 17 residues. This clonotype was picked up a small number of times. Its antigen remains unidentified. Next came a second PCR, run for roughly 6 to 11 cycles, which used a sample-barcoded 5' primer along with a J-beta primer mix. Each CDR3 protein gets one entry after TCRdb re-called the 5' RACE reads with MiXCR. The sample holds approximately 800,000 distinct CDR3 sequences; 35% to 60% are singletons and the top ten take around 18%. The TCR was taken from a man older than 75 in good health. J is TRBJ2-3 and V is TRBV18, with TRBD2 identical over 12 bases. Sequenced: blood. The CDR3 region is CASSLPSRTSGADTQYF. CDR3 sequence (DNA): TGTGCCAGCTCACTTCCTTCGAGGACTAGCGGGGCAGATACGCAGTATTTT.